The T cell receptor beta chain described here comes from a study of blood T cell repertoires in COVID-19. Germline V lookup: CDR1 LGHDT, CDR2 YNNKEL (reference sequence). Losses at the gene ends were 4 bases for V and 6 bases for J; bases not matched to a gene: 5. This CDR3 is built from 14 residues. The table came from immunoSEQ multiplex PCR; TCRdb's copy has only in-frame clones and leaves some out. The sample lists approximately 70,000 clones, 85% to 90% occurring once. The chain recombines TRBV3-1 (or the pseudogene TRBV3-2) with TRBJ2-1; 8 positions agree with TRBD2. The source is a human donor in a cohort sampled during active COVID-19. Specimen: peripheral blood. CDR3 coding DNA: TGTGCCAGCAGCCCCCGGGGGGGCTCCAATGAGCAGTTCTTC. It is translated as CASSPRGGSNEQFF.